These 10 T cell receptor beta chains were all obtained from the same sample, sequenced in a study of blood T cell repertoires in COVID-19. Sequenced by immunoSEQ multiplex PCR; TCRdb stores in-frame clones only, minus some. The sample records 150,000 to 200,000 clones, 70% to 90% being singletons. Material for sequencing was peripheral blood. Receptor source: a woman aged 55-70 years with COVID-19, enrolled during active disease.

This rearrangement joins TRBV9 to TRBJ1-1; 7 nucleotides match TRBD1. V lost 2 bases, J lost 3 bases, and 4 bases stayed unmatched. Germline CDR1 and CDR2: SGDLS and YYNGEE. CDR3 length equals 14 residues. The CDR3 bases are TGTGCCAGCAGCGTTACAGGGGCGGACACTGAAGCTTTCTTT. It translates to CASSVTGADTEAFF.

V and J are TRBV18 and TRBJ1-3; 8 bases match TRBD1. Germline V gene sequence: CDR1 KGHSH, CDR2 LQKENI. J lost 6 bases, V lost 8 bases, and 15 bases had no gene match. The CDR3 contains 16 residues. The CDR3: CASVQIPDREENTIYF. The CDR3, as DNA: TGTGCCAGCGTCCAGATCCCGGACAGGGAGGAAAACACCATATATTTT.

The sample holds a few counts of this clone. CDR3 sequence reads: CASSIMGTLYGYTF. The CDR3 region has the DNA TGTGCCAGCAGCATCATGGGGACTCTCTATGGCTACACCTTC. V usage is TRBV6-2 or TRBV6-3 and J usage is TRBJ1-2; perhaps TRBD1 as D (5 bases). Per germline, CDR1 MNHEY and CDR2 SVGEGT. Between the trimmed V and J ends, which lost 6 bases and 4 bases, there was a span of 15 bases. The CDR3 spans 14 residues.

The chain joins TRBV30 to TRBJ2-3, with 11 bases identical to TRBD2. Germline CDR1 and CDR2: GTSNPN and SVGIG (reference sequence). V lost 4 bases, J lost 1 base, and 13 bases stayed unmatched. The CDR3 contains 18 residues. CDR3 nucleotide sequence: TGTGCCTGGACCCCCTATCCTAGCGGGAGGCCAGGCACAGATACGCAGTATTTT. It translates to CAWTPYPSGRPGTDTQYF. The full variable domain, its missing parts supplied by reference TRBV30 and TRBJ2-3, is SQTIHQWPATLVQPVGSPLSLECTVEGTSNPNLYWYRQAAGRGLQLLFYSVGIGQISSEVPQNLSASRPQDRQFILSSKKLLLSDSGFYLCAWTPYPSGRPGTDTQYFGPGTRLTVL.

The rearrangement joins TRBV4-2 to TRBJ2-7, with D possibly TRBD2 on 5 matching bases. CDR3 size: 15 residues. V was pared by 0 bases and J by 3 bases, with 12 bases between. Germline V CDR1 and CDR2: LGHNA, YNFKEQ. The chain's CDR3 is CASSQDPSGGYEQYF. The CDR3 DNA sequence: TGTGCCAGCAGCCAAGATCCGAGCGGCGGCTACGAGCAGTACTTC.

The CDR3 DNA sequence: TGTGCCAGCAGTCCTATACCGGGACAGGGGGGGGCCTACGAGCAGTACTTC. Protein: CASSPIPGQGGAYEQYF. V and J are TRBV27 and TRBJ2-7, with 11 bases that match TRBD1. J gave up 2 bases and V 5 bases, and 11 bases lay outside the gene matches. The CDR3 totals 17 residues. Germline V gene sequence: CDR1 MNHEY, CDR2 SMNVEV (reference sequence).

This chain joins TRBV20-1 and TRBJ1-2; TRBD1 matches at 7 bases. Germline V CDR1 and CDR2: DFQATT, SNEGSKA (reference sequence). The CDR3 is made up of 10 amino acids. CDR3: CSSGGYGYTF. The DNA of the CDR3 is TGCAGCTCAGGGGGGTATGGCTACACCTTC.

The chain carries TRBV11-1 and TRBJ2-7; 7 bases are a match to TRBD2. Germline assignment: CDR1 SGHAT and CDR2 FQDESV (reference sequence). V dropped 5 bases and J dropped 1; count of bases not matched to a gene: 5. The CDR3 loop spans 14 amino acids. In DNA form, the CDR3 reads TGTGCCAGCAGCGTGGGACTACCTTCCTACGAGCAGTACTTC. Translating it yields CASSVGLPSYEQYF.

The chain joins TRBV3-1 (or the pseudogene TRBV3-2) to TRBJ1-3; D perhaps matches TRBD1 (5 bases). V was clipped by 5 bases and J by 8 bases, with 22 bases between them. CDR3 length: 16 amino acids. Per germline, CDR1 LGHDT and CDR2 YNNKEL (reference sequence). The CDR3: CASSFRPRGLEDTIYF. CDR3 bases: TGTGCCAGCAGCTTCCGGCCGAGGGGACTTGAGGACACCATATATTTT.

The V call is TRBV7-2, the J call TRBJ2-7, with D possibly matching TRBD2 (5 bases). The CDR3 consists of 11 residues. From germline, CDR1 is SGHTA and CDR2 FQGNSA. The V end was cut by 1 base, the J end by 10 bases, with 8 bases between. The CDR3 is CASSLGTQQYF. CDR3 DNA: TGTGCCAGCAGCTTAGGGACTCAACAGTACTTC.